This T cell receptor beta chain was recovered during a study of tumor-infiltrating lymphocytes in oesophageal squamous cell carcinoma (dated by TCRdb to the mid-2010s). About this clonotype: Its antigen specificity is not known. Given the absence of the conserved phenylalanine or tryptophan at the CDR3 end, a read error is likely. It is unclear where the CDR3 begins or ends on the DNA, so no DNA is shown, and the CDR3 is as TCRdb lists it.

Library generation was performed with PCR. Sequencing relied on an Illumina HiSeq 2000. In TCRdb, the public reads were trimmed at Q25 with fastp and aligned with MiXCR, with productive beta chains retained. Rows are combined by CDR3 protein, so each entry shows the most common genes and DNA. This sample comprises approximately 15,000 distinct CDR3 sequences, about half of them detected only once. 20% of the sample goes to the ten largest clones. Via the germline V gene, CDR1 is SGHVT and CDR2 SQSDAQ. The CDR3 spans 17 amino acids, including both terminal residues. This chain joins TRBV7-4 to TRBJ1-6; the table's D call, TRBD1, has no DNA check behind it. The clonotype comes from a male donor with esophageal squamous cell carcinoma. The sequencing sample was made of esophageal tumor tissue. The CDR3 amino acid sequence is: CASSHGTGAIPPLHFGP.